What follows describes a single T cell receptor beta chain. No cognate antigen has been identified for it. No base quality information exists; no much larger clone differs at one position. Genomic DNA was extracted from sorted cells for sequencing of the TCRbeta CDR3 region. TCRbeta CDR3 regions were sequenced using the immunoSEQ Assay. Drawn from immuneACCESS, this table holds only the in-frame rearrangements with V and J called that TCRdb kept. Clones are partly lost; checked studies trace under half to an unresolved V gene and leave the rest unexplained. The sample table lists 50,000 to 75,000 clones, 70% to 90% of them with a count of one. The leading ten clones occupy approximately 0.61% of the sample. This sample stems from a study of OX40 agonist ivuxolimab in advanced cancers. Describing the broader study: Ivuxolimab, which targeted the costimulatory receptor OX40 (CD134), was an agonistic, fully human IgG2 monoclonal antibody. The point of sequencing TCRbeta in the periphery was to test whether ivuxolimab changed TCR sequence diversity and drove clonal T-cell expansion. In the dose-escalation cohort, roughly 80% of patients were male, and the mean age was around 60 years, with a range of roughly 20 to 85. Patients were allowed to have had prior anti-PD-1, anti-PD-L1 or anti-CTLA-4 therapy, and around 41% of the dose-escalation patients had previously received checkpoint inhibitors. Of the roughly 50 dose-escalation patients, hepatocellular carcinoma was present in about 20, melanoma in around 15, renal cell carcinoma in 9 and head and neck cancer in 9. Partial responses occurred in three dose-escalation patients: two with cutaneous melanoma and one with hepatocellular carcinoma. The monotherapy dose-escalation portion (N ≈ 50 patients) of the phase I ivuxolimab trial is reported in the paper. Intravenous ivuxolimab was administered to patients every 2 weeks at six dose levels: 0.01, 0.1, 0.3, 1.5, 3 and 10 mg/kg.

Patients with autoimmune disease history or receiving systemic immunosuppression were excluded from the trial. In every dose cohort, peripheral blood was drawn for TCR sequencing at baseline, cycle 4 day 1, and cycle 7 day 1. Samples were obtained from an open-label, multicenter, first-in-human phase I dose-escalation trial of ivuxolimab. Adults with locally advanced or metastatic melanoma, renal cell, hepatocellular, or head and neck squamous cell carcinoma were enrolled in the trial. Before TCR sequencing, CD4+ and CD8+ T cells were separately sorted from peripheral blood. CDR1 and CDR2 are read off the germline V gene (reference sequence) as SEHNR and FQNEAQ. V loses 6 bases, J loses 0 bases, and the germline ends lie 8 bases apart. The CDR3 has 14 amino acids, counting the end cysteine and phenylalanine. The retained sequence is limited to the CDR3, 42 bases, with the frame set at the first base.

Results the study describes overall, beyond this receptor: On average, CD8+ T cells showed more expanded clones than CD4+ T cells after ivuxolimab. Clonal expansion of both CD4+ and CD8+ blood T cells was observed from baseline to week 6 at doses 0.1 to 3.0 mg/kg. Partial responders in the 0.1-3.0 mg/kg groups had among the lowest normalized peripheral clonal expansion, especially among CD8+ T cells. Low levels of normalized T-cell clonal expansion were also seen in some patients who did not respond. Antigen specificity was not determined for the clonally expanded peripheral T cells.

Sequenced material: CD4+ or CD8+ T cells sorted from blood, taken in a trial of the OX40 agonist ivuxolimab. The sequence was obtained from an adult with an advanced solid tumor such as melanoma, head and neck, liver or kidney cancer. The chain is made from TRBV7-9 and TRBJ2-2; confidence is insufficient to name the D gene. DNA sequence: TGTGCCAGCAGACCCGTTGCGAACACCGGGGAGCTGTTTTTT. It is translated as CASRPVANTGELFF.